These 18 T cell receptor beta chains were all obtained from the same sample, sequenced in a study of OX40 agonist ivuxolimab in advanced cancers. The table came from immunoSEQ multiplex PCR; TCRdb's copy has only in-frame clones and leaves some out. Of just over 40,000 clones listed, more than 70% are singletons. The starting material was CD4+ or CD8+ T cells sorted from blood, obtained in a trial of the OX40 agonist ivuxolimab. The receptors shown here come from an adult with an advanced solid tumor such as melanoma, head and neck, liver or kidney cancer.

The chain employs TRBV28 and TRBJ2-7; 7 bases are shared with TRBD2. This CDR3 has 14 amino acids. Germline V gene data show CDR1 as MDHEN and CDR2 as SYDVKM. V was clipped by 11 bases and J by 3 bases; unmatched bases: 13. This CDR3 is CAHQSAGVGYEQYF. As DNA, the CDR3 is TGTGCCCACCAATCGGCGGGAGTGGGCTACGAGCAGTACTTC. Full variable domain (outside the CDR3, taken from reference TRBV28 and TRBJ2-7): DVKVTQSSRYLVKRTGEKVFLECVQDMDHENMFWYRQDPGLGLRLIYFSYDVKMKEKGDIPEGYSVSREKKERFSLILESASTNQTSMYLCAHQSAGVGYEQYFGPGTRLTVT.

V and J are TRBV23-1 and TRBJ2-2; 13 bases line up with TRBD2. TRBV23-1 belongs to the ORF category, with a function that is uncertain. Trimming cost V 6 bases and J 0 bases; bases outside gene matches: 10. The CDR3 is 19 residues long. The CDR3 DNA follows: TGCGCCAGCAGCTTTCGGGGACTAGCGGGAAAGGCGAACACCGGGGAGCTGTTTTTT. Protein sequence: CASSFRGLAGKANTGELFF.

This clone was picked up a small number of times. The chain links TRBV29-1 to TRBJ1-2; 8 bases fit TRBD1. The J segment lost 6 bases and the V segment lost 6 bases, leaving 12 bases of the junction unmatched. The CDR3 sequence is 14 residues long. Germline V gives CDR1 SQVTM, CDR2 ANQGSEA. The CDR3 region has the DNA TGCAGCGTAGATTCCGCCAGGGGGCTGAATGGCTACACCTTC. Encoded protein: CSVDSARGLNGYTF.

This chain connects TRBV27 to TRBJ2-7; TRBD2 agrees at 13 bases. The junction had 2 bases not matched to a gene; V was cut back by 5 bases and J by 1 base. This CDR3 is built from 15 residues. Germline values: CDR1 MNHEY, CDR2 SMNVEV (reference sequence). The CDR3 DNA reads as TGTGCCAGCAGTGTGACTAGCGGGGGGTCCTACGAGCAGTACTTC. Its protein is CASSVTSGGSYEQYF.

The V gene is TRBV10-1, the J gene TRBJ2-7; a weak D match, TRBD1 (5 bases). Trimming pared 2 bases from V and 1 base from J, leaving 6 bases between. CDR3 length: 13 residues. The germline V gene encodes CDR1 WNHNN and CDR2 SYGVQD (reference sequence). The CDR3 loop is CASSEDRSYEQYF. The DNA for the CDR3 is TGCGCCAGCAGTGAGGACAGATCCTACGAGCAGTACTTC.

This chain links TRBV28 with TRBJ2-7, with TRBD1 identical over 9 bases. The CDR3 loop spans 15 amino acids. The ends lost 3 bases at V and 7 bases at J; junction bases unmatched: 10. Looked up from germline, CDR1 is MDHEN and CDR2 is SYDVKM. The CDR3 DNA is TGTGCCAGCAGTTTTGCGACAGGGGGGGGTTTGGAGCAGTACTTC. Residues: CASSFATGGGLEQYF.

This clone was observed a single time. The V gene is TRBV30, the J gene TRBJ2-2, with TRBD1 as a possible D gene (5 bases). The V gene's germline CDR1 is GTSNPN and CDR2 SVGIG (reference sequence). The CDR3 covers 14 residues. Trimming removed 0 bases from V and 6 bases from J, with 11 bases in between. CDR3 loop: CAWSVQVVAGELFF. The CDR3 DNA reads TGTGCCTGGAGTGTACAGGTGGTGGCCGGGGAGCTGTTTTTT.

The V call is TRBV5-1, the J call TRBJ2-7, with D tentatively TRBD1 (5 bases). The germline V gene has CDR1 SGHRS and CDR2 YFSETQ. This CDR3 has 13 residues. V was trimmed by 4 bases and J by 4 bases, leaving 12 bases between them. DNA for the CDR3: TGCGCCAGCAGCGTTACGACAGAGTACGAGCAGTACTTC. It yields the protein CASSVTTEYEQYF. Looking up the rest from reference TRBV5-1 and TRBJ2-7 gives the full variable domain: KAGVTQTPRYLIKTRGQQVTLSCSPISGHRSVSWYQQTPGQGLQFLFEYFSETQRNKGNFPGRFSGRQFSNSRSEMNVSTLELGDSALYLCASSVTTEYEQYFGPGTRLTVT.

CDR3 in DNA: TGTGCCAGCAGCTCCTCGTTCGATAGCTACAATGAGCAGTTCTTC. This sequence encodes CASSSSFDSYNEQFF. The chain couples TRBV7-9 to TRBJ2-1, with D uncertain. The CDR3 has 15 residues. CDR1 and CDR2 from the germline V gene are SEHNR and FQNEAQ (reference sequence). Trimming cost V 4 bases and J 3 bases, with 13 bases left between them.

The chain has TRBV4-1 and TRBJ1-1, with D uncertain. This CDR3 is 13 amino acids long. Per the germline V gene, CDR1 is MGHRA and CDR2 is YSYEKL. V was shortened by 3 bases and J by 4 bases, with 9 bases between the two germline ends. In DNA form, the CDR3 reads TGCGCCAGCAGCCAGGGAGTAACCACTGAAGCTTTCTTT. It is translated as CASSQGVTTEAFF.

This rearrangement joins TRBV21-1 to TRBJ2-5; the listed D gene, TRBD2, was not tested against the DNA. TRBV21-1 corresponds to a pseudogene. The CDR3 spans 16 residues. The CDR3, as DNA: TGTGCCAGCAGCATTGGGACTAGCGGGAGGCAAGAGACCCAGTACTTC. It encodes CASSIGTSGRQETQYF.

The gene calls are TRBV28 and TRBJ2-7, with 11 positions matching TRBD2. Germline CDR1 is MDHEN and CDR2 is SYDVKM. V trimming: 3 bases; J trimming: 0 bases; junction bases outside the gene matches: 4. The CDR3 is made up of 16 amino acids. Here the CDR3 reads CASSFRLAGSSYEQYF. CDR3 sequence (DNA): TGTGCCAGCAGTTTCAGACTAGCGGGGTCCTCCTACGAGCAGTACTTC.

The chain combines TRBV9 with TRBJ2-3; TRBD1 aligns across 9 bases. J lost 1 base, V lost 3 bases, and 0 bases had no gene match. Per germline, CDR1 SGDLS and CDR2 YYNGEE. This CDR3 has 14 residues. CDR3 sequence reads: CASSGTGGTDTQYF. CDR3 DNA sequence: TGTGCCAGCAGCGGGACAGGGGGCACAGATACGCAGTATTTT.

Written as DNA, the CDR3 is TGCGCCAGCACGGGACAGGGACCCTACAATGAGCAGTTCTTC. Translation gives CASTGQGPYNEQFF. The V and J genes are TRBV5-1 and TRBJ2-1; 9 bases are a match to TRBD1. Germline-derived CDR1 and CDR2 are SGHRS and YFSETQ. This CDR3 has 14 amino acids. The V and J ends lost 6 bases and 2 bases, in that order; junction bases with no gene match: 3.

The J gene is TRBJ2-7, the V gene TRBV7-8, with 7 bases lining up with TRBD1. Germline-derived CDR1 and CDR2 are SGHVS and FQNEAQ. The CDR3 extends over 16 amino acids. V lost 4 bases and J lost 1; bases outside the gene matches: 10. CDR3 DNA: TGTGCCAGCAGCTACAACCGCGAACAGGGGTCCTACGAGCAGTACTTC. Its translation is CASSYNREQGSYEQYF.

This clone rates as medium-sized (0.01 to 0.1%). The V and J genes are TRBV21-1 and TRBJ1-2. TRBV21-1 is tagged as a pseudogene. The CDR3 has 15 residues. As DNA, the CDR3 is TGTGCCAGCAGCAAAGGGGGGGTCCCTAAGGATGGCTACACCTTC. Translated, it gives CASSKGGVPKDGYTF.

The chain combines TRBV5-4 with TRBJ1-2; 7 nucleotides align to TRBD1. The V segment lost 5 bases and the J segment 5 bases; nucleotides outside the gene matches: 9. From germline, CDR1 is SGHNT and CDR2 YYREEE (reference sequence). The CDR3 is 14 residues long. Written as DNA, the CDR3 is TGTGCCAGCAGAATAACCGGGACAGCGTATGGCTACACCTTC. The encoded protein is CASRITGTAYGYTF.

CDR3 DNA: TGTGCCAGCAGCTTAGGTCTAGCGGGAGCCCTACCCCTCTACGAGCAGTACTTC. Its protein is CASSLGLAGALPLYEQYF. This chain links TRBV7-8 with TRBJ2-7; 10 bases match TRBD2. Germline V gene data show CDR1 as SGHVS and CDR2 as FQNEAQ. The CDR3 is 18 residues long. J gave up 3 bases and V 1 base, and 12 bases lay outside the gene matches.